The entry below describes one TCR beta chain. V was shortened by 10 bases and J by 0 bases, with 27 bases between the two germline ends. CDR1 is SNHLY and CDR2 is FYNNEI in the germline V gene. This CDR3 comprises 19 residues. The source of the sample is a study of blood T cell repertoires in COVID-19. At the level of the study: Acute and convalescent COVID-19 samples came from the United States, Italy and Spain. T cells, B-cell-depleted T cells, or PBMCs provided the cDNA or gDNA that served as material.

Authors' data handling: Scientists estimated how many nucleated cells there were by amplifying reference gene primers. The data were produced by immunoSEQ multiplex PCR, yet TCRdb's version contains in-frame clones alone and is incomplete. V, J and clone size reflect that table, while D and trimming were determined from the DNA. The sample holds 100,000 or so clones, around 91% seen once. Sequenced sample: peripheral blood. This rearrangement joins TRBV2 to TRBJ1-4; maybe TRBD1 (6 bases). The source is a woman older than 75 with acute or convalescent COVID-19. CDR3: CAISQKFGRGRTTNEKLFF. The DNA of the CDR3 is TGTGCCATCTCTCAAAAGTTTGGCAGGGGAAGAACAACTAATGAAAAACTGTTTTTT. The variable domain in full, completed from reference TRBV2 and TRBJ1-4, reads EPEVTQTPSHQVTQMGQEVILRCVPISNHLYFYWYRQILGQKVEFLVSFYNNEISEKSEIFDDQFSVERPDGSNFTLKIRSTKLEDSAMYFCAISQKFGRGRTTNEKLFFGSGTQLSVL.